Listed below are T cell receptor beta chains from one sample, sequenced in a study of graft-versus-host responses after intestinal transplantation. Here immunoSEQ multiplex PCR was the method, and the copy in TCRdb shows in-frame clones only, minus some. The profile shows over 55,000 clones, over 75% of them singletons. Their target antigens are unknown. Sequenced here: unstimulated CD4+ T cells sorted from spleen or lymph node cells, sampled before transplant. The source is a human donor who was the organ donor for an intestinal transplant. CDR3s include the opening cysteine and the closing phenylalanine or tryptophan. The order of the fields is V gene, D gene, J gene, clone size, CDR3 protein, CDR3 DNA. The D gene is left open where the match is weak. Not all rows give a size; the values are once, few, many and, for expanded clones, a class.

V: TRBV30; D: NA; J: TRBJ2-6; size: NA; CDR3: CASSGHPSGANVLTF; DNA: TGTGCCTCGTCGGGACATCCATCTGGGGCCAACGTCCTGACTTTC
V: TRBV7-2; D: TRBD2; J: TRBJ2-3; size: NA; CDR3: CASSLASLAGKHTDTQYF; DNA: TGTGCCAGCAGCTTAGCCTCACTAGCGGGGAAACACACAGATACGCAGTATTTT
V: TRBV6-4; D: NA; J: TRBJ1-4; size: NA; CDR3: CASSDLAGKLFF; DNA: TGTGCCAGCAGTGACCTAGCAGGAAAACTGTTTTTT
V: TRBV6-5; D: TRBD1; J: TRBJ1-2; size: once; CDR3: CASSQQGAKSYTF; DNA: TGTGCCAGCAGTCAACAGGGGGCTAAGAGCTACACCTTC
V: TRBV6-1; D: NA; J: TRBJ1-2; size: NA; CDR3: CASSEETGWAYGYTF; DNA: TGTGCCAGCAGTGAAGAAACAGGGTGGGCCTATGGCTACACCTTC
V: TRBV4-2; D: TRBD2; J: TRBJ2-2; size: NA; CDR3: CASSQGTSGGAGELFF; DNA: TGTGCCAGCAGCCAAGGGACTAGCGGGGGGGCCGGGGAGCTGTTTTTT
V: TRBV7-9; D: NA; J: TRBJ1-2; size: NA; CDR3: CASSLAQALNYGYTF; DNA: TGTGCCAGCAGCTTAGCGCAAGCGCTTAACTATGGCTACACCTTC
V: TRBV7-9; D: TRBD1; J: TRBJ1-2; size: NA; CDR3: CASSLEDRDRYGYTF; DNA: TGTGCCAGCAGCTTAGAGGACAGGGATCGTTATGGCTACACCTTC
V: TRBV18; D: TRBD2; J: TRBJ2-2; size: NA; CDR3: CASSPVGLAGNGELFF; DNA: TGTGCCAGCTCACCAGTCGGTCTAGCGGGGAACGGGGAGCTGTTTTTT
V: TRBV6-6; D: TRBD2; J: TRBJ2-1; size: NA; CDR3: CASSYFGGDVQFF; DNA: TGTGCCAGCAGTTACTTCGGGGGGGATGTGCAGTTCTTC
V: TRBV4-2; D: NA; J: TRBJ2-3; size: NA; CDR3: CASSQEGGASDTQYF; DNA: TGTGCCAGCAGCCAAGAAGGGGGGGCCTCAGATACGCAGTATTTT
V: TRBV7-9; D: TRBD1; J: TRBJ1-3; size: NA; CDR3: CASSPGQLWNTIYF; DNA: TGTGCCAGCAGCCCGGGACAGCTCTGGAACACCATATATTTT
V: TRBV30; D: NA; J: TRBJ1-4; size: NA; CDR3: CAWSVARVGEKLFF; DNA: TGTGCCTGGAGTGTAGCCAGGGTGGGTGAAAAACTGTTTTTT
V: TRBV4-3; D: TRBD1; J: TRBJ1-2; size: NA; CDR3: CASSQLMGQGNYGYTF; DNA: TGCGCCAGCAGCCAACTAATGGGACAGGGGAACTATGGCTACACCTTC
V: TRBV6-1; D: TRBD2; J: TRBJ2-1; size: NA; CDR3: CASSEFSGGAYNEQFF; DNA: TGTGCCAGCAGTGAATTTAGCGGGGGGGCCTACAATGAGCAGTTCTTC
V: TRBV7-3; D: NA; J: TRBJ1-1; size: NA; CDR3: CASTLGPGGGYTEAFF; DNA: TGTGCCAGCACCTTAGGGCCTGGGGGGGGGTACACTGAAGCTTTCTTT
V: TRBV19; D: TRBD1; J: TRBJ1-5; size: NA; CDR3: CASSMMDREYQPQHF; DNA: TGTGCCAGTAGTATGATGGACAGGGAGTATCAGCCCCAGCATTTT
V: TRBV6-5; D: TRBD1; J: TRBJ2-1; size: NA; CDR3: CASSLDRVGYNEQFF; DNA: TGTGCCAGCAGCCTTGACAGGGTCGGGTACAATGAGCAGTTCTTC
V: TRBV27; D: TRBD2; J: TRBJ2-3; size: NA; CDR3: CASSLAGGPTDTQYF; DNA: TGTGCCAGCAGCCTAGCGGGGGGGCCGACAGATACGCAGTATTTT
V: TRBV7-3; D: TRBD1; J: TRBJ2-1; size: NA; CDR3: CASSLGRTGIINEQFF; DNA: TGTGCCAGCAGCTTAGGGAGGACAGGGATCATCAATGAGCAGTTCTTC
V: TRBV27; D: NA; J: TRBJ1-6; size: NA; CDR3: CASSLSGSRSPLHF; DNA: TGTGCCAGCAGTTTATCGGGCAGCAGATCACCCCTCCACTTT
V: TRBV5-1; D: TRBD1; J: TRBJ1-2; size: NA; CDR3: CASSLVFGTENYGYTF; DNA: TGCGCCAGCAGCTTGGTCTTTGGGACAGAGAACTATGGCTACACCTTC
V: TRBV6-4; D: TRBD1; J: TRBJ1-2; size: NA; CDR3: CASSDLDRGYGYTF; DNA: TGTGCCAGCAGTGACTTAGACAGGGGGTATGGCTACACCTTC
V: TRBV28; D: NA; J: TRBJ1-6; size: few; CDR3: CASSSGGFDSPLHF; DNA: TGTGCCAGCAGTTCAGGAGGGTTTGACTCACCCCTCCACTTT
V: TRBV5-4; D: TRBD1; J: TRBJ2-1; size: NA; CDR3: CASSLSQGAYNEQFF; DNA: TGTGCCAGCAGCTTGTCACAGGGGGCCTACAATGAGCAGTTCTTC